This T cell receptor (beta chain) was sequenced in a study of T cell responses to AZD1222 COVID-19 vaccine. Worth noting for this clone: Antigen: not known.

The CDR3 has 16 amino acids. Trimming took 7 bases from V and 0 from J; bases not matched to a gene: 5. The germline V gene encodes CDR1 SGHRS and CDR2 YFSETQ. Libraries were prepared by immunoSEQ multiplex PCR; TCRdb keeps only in-frame clonotypes and omits some of them. Of 95,000 to 150,000 clones in the sample, 70% to 90% were seen once. Study results and limitations: Distributed over spike, vaccine-associated CD4 TCRs predominated at 160-218 and 743-854.

Sequencing used peripheral blood, obtained on day 0 of AZD1222 vaccination. The clonotype originates from an adult in good health. This rearrangement joins TRBV5-1 to TRBJ2-6; the match to TRBD1 covers 9 bases. CDR3 amino acids: CASVQGAGSGANVLTF. CDR3 nucleotides: TGCGCCAGCGTACAGGGGGCAGGCTCTGGGGCCAACGTCCTGACTTTC.